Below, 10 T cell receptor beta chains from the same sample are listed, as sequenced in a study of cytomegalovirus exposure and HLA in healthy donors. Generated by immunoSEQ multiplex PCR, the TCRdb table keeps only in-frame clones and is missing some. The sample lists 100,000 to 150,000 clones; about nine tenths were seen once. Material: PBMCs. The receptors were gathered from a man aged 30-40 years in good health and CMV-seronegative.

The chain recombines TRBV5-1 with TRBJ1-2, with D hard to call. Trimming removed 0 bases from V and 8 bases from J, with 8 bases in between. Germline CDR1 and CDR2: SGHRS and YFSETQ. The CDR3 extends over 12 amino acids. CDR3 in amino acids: CASSLGGQGYTF. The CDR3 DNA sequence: TGCGCCAGCAGCTTGGGTGGGCAAGGCTACACCTTC. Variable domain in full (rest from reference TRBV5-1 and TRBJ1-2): KAGVTQTPRYLIKTRGQQVTLSCSPISGHRSVSWYQQTPGQGLQFLFEYFSETQRNKGNFPGRFSGRQFSNSRSEMNVSTLELGDSALYLCASSLGGQGYTFGSGTRLTVV.

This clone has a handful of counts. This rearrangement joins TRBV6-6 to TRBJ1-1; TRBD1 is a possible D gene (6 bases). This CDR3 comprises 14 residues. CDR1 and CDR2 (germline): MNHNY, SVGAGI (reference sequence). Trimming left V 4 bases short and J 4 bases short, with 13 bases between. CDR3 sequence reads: CASSSPQGGTEAFF. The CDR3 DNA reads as TGTGCCAGCAGTTCCCCACAGGGTGGCACTGAAGCTTTCTTT.

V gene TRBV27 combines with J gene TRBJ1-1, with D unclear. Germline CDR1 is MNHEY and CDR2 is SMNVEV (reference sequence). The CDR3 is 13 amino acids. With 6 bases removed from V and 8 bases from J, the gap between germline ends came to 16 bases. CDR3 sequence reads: CASSPLGMQEAFF. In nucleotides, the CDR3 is TGTGCCAGCAGCCCACTAGGGATGCAAGAAGCTTTCTTT.

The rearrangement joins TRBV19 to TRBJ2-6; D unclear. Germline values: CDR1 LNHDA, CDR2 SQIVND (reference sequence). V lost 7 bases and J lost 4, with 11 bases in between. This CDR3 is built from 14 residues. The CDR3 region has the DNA TGTGCCAGTACCCCGTATTCCGGGGCCAACGTCCTGACTTTC. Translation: CASTPYSGANVLTF.

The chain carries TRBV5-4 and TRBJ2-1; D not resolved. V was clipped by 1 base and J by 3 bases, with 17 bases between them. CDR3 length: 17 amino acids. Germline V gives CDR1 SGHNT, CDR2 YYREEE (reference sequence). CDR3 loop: CASSLKQITYYYNEQFF. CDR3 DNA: TGTGCCAGCAGCTTGAAACAGATAACATATTACTACAATGAGCAGTTCTTC. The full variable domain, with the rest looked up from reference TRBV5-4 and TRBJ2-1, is ETGVTQSPTHLIKTRGQQVTLRCSSQSGHNTVSWYQQALGQGPQFIFQYYREEENGRGNFPPRFSGLQFPNYSSELNVNALELDDSALYLCASSLKQITYYYNEQFFGPGTRLTVL.

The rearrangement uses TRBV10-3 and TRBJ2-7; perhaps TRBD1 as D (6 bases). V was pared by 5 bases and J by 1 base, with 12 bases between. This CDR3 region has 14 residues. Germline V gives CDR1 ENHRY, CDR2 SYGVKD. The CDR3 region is CAISRTGSSYEQYF. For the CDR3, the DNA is TGTGCCATCAGTCGTACAGGGTCATCCTACGAGCAGTACTTC.

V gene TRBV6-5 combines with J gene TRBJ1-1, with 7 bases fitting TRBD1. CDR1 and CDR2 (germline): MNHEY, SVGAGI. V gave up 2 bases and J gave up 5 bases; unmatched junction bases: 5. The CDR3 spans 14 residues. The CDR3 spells CASSYDRVRTEAFF. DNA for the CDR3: TGTGCCAGCAGTTACGACAGGGTTCGAACTGAAGCTTTCTTT.

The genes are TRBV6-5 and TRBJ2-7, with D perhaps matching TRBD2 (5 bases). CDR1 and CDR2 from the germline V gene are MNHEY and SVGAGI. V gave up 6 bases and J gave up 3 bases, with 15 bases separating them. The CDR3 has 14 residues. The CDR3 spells CASRLDREYYEQYF. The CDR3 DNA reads TGTGCCAGCAGACTAGACCGGGAATACTACGAGCAGTACTTC.

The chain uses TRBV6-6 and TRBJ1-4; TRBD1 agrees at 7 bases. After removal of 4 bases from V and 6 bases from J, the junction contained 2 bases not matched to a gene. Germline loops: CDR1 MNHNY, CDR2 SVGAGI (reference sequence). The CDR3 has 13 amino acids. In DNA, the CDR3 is TGTGCCAGCAGTTTACAGGGGTATGAAAAACTGTTTTTT. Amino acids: CASSLQGYEKLFF.

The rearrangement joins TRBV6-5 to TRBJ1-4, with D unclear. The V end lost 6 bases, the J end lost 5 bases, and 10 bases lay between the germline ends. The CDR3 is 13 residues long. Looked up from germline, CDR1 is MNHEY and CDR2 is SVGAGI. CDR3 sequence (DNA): TGTGCCAGCAGCCCCCAGATGAATGAAAAACTGTTTTTT. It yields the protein CASSPQMNEKLFF.